A selection of T cell receptor beta chains follows, all from one sample in a study of blood T cell repertoires in COVID-19. Method: immunoSEQ multiplex PCR; TCRdb's copy keeps in-frame clones and lacks some. The sample includes some 140,000 clones, roughly 80% seen only once; the top ten take 9.5% to 13%. The sequenced sample was peripheral blood. All receptors derive from a woman aged 55-69 years with COVID-19, enrolled during active disease. The CDR3 runs from the conserved cysteine through the conserved F or W. Each record gives: J gene, V gene, clone size, CDR3 protein. Expanded clones are given a class, and other clones once, few, many or no size at all.

>TRBJ2-1|TRBV19|.
CASLAGGHNEQFF
>TRBJ2-7|TRBV10-3|.
CAISGDGRAYEQYF
>TRBJ2-1|TRBV4-2|.
CASSQVTGGAGNEQFF
>TRBJ1-5|TRBV5-6|few
CASTVGGYSNQPQHF
>TRBJ1-1|TRBV4-1|.
CASSQDSNTEAFF
>TRBJ2-5|TRBV3-1/TRBV3-2|once
CACGDRGHGETQYF
>TRBJ2-1|TRBV5-1|.
CASSLADTINEQFF
>TRBJ1-1|TRBV6-2/TRBV6-3|.
CASSFTGETTEAFF
>TRBJ2-5|TRBV29-1|.
CSVLRGFQETQYF
>TRBJ2-2|TRBV24-1|.
CATTWGSTGELFF
>TRBJ2-7|TRBV7-3|medium-sized
CASSEGLAGREQYF
>TRBJ1-1|TRBV24-1|few
CATLTGNTEAFF
>TRBJ1-4|TRBV3-1/TRBV3-2|.
CASSQGWRGGEKLFF
>TRBJ1-4|TRBV2|.
CASSENRGANEKLFF
>TRBJ1-1|TRBV7-2|.
CASSLGQGVRNTEAFF
>TRBJ2-5|TRBV5-5|.
CASSQRTGGQETQYF
>TRBJ1-2|TRBV5-1|.
CASSLEFEAGYTF
>TRBJ2-1|TRBV5-4|.
CASRRPGDRGNNEQFF
>TRBJ2-1|TRBV27|.
CASSLSRNEQFF
>TRBJ1-1|TRBV9|few
CASSGQIANTEAFF
>TRBJ1-5|TRBV18|few
CASSPPGRDQPQHF
>TRBJ1-5|TRBV7-2|.
CASSLTANQPQHF
>TRBJ2-2|TRBV24-1|.
CATSARGRSGELFF